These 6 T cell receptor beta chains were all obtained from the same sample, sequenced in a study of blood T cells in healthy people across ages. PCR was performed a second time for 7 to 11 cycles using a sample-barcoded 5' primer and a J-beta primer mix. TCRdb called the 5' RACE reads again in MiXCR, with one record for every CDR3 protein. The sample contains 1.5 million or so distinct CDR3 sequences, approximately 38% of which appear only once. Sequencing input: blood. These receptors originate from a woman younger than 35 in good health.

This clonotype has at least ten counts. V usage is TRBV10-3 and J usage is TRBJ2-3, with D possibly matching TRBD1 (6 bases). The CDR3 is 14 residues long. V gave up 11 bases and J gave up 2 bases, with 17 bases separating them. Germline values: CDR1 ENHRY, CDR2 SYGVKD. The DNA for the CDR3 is TGTGCCTCAGGTCGACAGGCCAACACAGATACGCAGTATTTT. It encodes CASGRQANTDTQYF.

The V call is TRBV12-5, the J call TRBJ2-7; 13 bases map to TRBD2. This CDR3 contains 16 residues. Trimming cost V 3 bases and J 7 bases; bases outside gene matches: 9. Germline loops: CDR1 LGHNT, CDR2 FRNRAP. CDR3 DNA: TGTGCTAGTGGTTTACCCGGGACTAGCGGGAAGGATGAGCAGTACTTC. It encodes CASGLPGTSGKDEQYF. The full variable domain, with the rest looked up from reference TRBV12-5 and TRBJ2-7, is DARVTQTPRHKVTEMGQEVTMRCQPILGHNTVFWYRQTMMQGLELLAYFRNRAPLDDSGMPKDRFSAEMPDATLATLKIQPSEPRDSAVYFCASGLPGTSGKDEQYFGPGTRLTVT.

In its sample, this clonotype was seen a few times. The DNA for the CDR3 is TGTGCCAGCACCGACGAAGCGGGGGGCGACTACAATGAGCAGTTCTTC. This codes for CASTDEAGGDYNEQFF. The chain has TRBV27 and TRBJ2-1; TRBD2 agrees at 9 bases. The CDR3 sequence is 16 residues long. V shed 7 bases, J shed 3 bases, and the junction held 10 bases outside the gene matches. Germline V gives CDR1 MNHEY, CDR2 SMNVEV (reference sequence).

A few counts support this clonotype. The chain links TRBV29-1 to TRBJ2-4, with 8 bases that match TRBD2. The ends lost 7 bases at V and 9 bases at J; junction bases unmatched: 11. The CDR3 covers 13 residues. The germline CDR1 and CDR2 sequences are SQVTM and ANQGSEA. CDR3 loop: CSGGGQGHGIQYF. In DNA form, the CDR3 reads TGCAGCGGCGGGGGGCAGGGGCACGGCATTCAGTACTTC.

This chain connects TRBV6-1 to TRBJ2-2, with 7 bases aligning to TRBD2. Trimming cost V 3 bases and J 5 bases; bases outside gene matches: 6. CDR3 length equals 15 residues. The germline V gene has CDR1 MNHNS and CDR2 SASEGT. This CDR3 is CASSDAGVGTGELFF. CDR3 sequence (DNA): TGTGCCAGCAGTGACGCGGGAGTGGGTACCGGGGAGCTGTTTTTT.

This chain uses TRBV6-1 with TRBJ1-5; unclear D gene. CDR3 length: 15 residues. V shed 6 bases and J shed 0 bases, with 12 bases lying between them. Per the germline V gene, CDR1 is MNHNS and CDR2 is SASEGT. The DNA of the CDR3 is TGTGCCAGCAGGAACTATGACACTAGCAATCAGCCCCAGCATTTT. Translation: CASRNYDTSNQPQHF.